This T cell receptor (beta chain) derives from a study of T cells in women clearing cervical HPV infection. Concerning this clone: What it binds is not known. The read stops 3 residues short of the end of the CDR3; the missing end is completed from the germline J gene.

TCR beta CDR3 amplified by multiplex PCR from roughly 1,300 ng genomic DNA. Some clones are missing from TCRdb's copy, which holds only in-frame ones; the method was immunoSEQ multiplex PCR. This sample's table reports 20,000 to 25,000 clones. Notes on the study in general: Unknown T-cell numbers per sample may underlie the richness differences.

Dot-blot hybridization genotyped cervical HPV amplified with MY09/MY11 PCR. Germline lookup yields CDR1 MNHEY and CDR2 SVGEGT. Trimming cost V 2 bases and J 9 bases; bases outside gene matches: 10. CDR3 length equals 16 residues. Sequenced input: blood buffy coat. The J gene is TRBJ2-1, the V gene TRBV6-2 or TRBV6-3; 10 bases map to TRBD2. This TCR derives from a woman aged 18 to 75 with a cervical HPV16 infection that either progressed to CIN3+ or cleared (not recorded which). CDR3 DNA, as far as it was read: TGTGCCAGCAGTTACCGGTCGGCTAGCGGGAGTTTTGAG. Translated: CASSYRSASGSFE. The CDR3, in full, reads CASSYRSASGSFEQFF.